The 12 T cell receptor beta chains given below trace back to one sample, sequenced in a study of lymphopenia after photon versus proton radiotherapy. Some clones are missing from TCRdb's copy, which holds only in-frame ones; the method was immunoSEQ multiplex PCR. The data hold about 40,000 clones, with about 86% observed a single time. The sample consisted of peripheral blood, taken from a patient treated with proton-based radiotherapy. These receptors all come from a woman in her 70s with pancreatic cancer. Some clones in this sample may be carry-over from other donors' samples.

CDR3 loop: CASSPFPDQPQHF. In nucleotides, the CDR3 is TGTGCCAGCAGTCCCTTCCCTGATCAGCCCCAGCATTTT. V is TRBV9 and J is TRBJ1-5; D unclear. Germline CDR1 SGDLS, CDR2 YYNGEE. With 5 bases removed from V and 5 bases from J, the gap between germline ends came to 11 bases. The CDR3 is 13 residues long. Full variable domain (remainder filled in from reference TRBV9 and TRBJ1-5): DSGVTQTPKHLITATGQRVTLRCSPRSGDLSVYWYQQSLDQGLQFLIQYYNGEERAKGNILERFSAQQFPDLHSELNLSSLELGDSALYFCASSPFPDQPQHFGDGTRLSIL.

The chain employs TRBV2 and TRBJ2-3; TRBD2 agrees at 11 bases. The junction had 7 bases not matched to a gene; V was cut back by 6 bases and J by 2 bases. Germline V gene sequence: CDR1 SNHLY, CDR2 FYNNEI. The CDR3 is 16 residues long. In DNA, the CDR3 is TGTGCCAGCAGCCTGGGACTAGCGGTGATCACAGATACGCAGTATTTT. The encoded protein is CASSLGLAVITDTQYF.

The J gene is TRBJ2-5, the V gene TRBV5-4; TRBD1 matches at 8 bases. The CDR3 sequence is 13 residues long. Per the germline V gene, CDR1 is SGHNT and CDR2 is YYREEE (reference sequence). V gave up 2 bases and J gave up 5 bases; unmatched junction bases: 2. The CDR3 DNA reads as TGTGCCAGCAGCTTACAGGGGGTTGAGACCCAGTACTTC. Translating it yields CASSLQGVETQYF.

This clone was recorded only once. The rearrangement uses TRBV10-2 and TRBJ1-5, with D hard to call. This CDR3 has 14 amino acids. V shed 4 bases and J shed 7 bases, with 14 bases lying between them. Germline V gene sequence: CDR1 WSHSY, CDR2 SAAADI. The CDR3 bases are TGCGCCAGCAGTGCGTCGGATGCAGAGCAGCCCCAGCATTTT. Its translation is CASSASDAEQPQHF.

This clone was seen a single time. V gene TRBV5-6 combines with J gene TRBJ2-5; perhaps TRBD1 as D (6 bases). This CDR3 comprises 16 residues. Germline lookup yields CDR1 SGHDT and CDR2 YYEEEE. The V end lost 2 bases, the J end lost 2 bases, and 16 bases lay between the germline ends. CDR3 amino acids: CASSFATGDVQETQYF. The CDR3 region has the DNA TGTGCCAGCAGCTTCGCGACAGGTGACGTACAAGAGACCCAGTACTTC.

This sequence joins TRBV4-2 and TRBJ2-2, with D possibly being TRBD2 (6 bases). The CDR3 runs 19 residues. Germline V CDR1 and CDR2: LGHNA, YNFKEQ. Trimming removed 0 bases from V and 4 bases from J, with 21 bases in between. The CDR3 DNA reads TGTGCCAGCAGCCAAGATCTAATAGACCTCCTGCGGGGCACCGGGGAGCTGTTTTTT. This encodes CASSQDLIDLLRGTGELFF.

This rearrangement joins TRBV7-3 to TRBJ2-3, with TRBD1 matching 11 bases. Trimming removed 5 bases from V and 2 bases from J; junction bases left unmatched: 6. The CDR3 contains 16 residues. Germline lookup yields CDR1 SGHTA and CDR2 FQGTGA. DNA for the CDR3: TGTGCCAGCAGCCTAGGACAGGGGGCGACCACAGATACGCAGTATTTT. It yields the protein CASSLGQGATTDTQYF.

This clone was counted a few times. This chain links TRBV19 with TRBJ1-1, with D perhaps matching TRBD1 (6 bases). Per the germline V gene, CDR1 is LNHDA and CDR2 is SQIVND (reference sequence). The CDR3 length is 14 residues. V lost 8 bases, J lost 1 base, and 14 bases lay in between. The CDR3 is CASLPGQGNTEAFF. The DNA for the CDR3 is TGTGCCAGTCTTCCGGGACAAGGGAACACTGAAGCTTTCTTT.

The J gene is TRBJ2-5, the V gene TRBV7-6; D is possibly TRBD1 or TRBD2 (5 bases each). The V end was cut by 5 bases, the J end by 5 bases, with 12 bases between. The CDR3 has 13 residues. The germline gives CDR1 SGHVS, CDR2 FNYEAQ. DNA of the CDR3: TGTGCCAGCAGCATAGGGACCATCGAGACCCAGTACTTC. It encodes CASSIGTIETQYF.

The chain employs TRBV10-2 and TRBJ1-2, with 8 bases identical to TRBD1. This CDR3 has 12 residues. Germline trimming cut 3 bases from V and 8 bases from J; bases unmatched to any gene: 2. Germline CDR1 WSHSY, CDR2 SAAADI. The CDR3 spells CASSERDRGYTF. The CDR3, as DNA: TGCGCCAGCAGTGAAAGGGACAGGGGCTACACCTTC.

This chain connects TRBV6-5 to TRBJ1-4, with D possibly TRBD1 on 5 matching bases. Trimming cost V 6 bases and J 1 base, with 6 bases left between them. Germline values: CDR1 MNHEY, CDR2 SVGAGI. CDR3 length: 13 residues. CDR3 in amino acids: CASSRETNEKLFF. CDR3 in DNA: TGTGCCAGCAGCAGGGAAACTAATGAAAAACTGTTTTTT.

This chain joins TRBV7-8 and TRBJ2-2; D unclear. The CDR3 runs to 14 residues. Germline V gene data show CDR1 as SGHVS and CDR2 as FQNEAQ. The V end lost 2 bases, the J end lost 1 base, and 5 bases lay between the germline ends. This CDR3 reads CASSLTGNTGELFF. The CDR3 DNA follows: TGTGCCAGCAGCTTAACCGGGAACACCGGGGAGCTGTTTTTT.